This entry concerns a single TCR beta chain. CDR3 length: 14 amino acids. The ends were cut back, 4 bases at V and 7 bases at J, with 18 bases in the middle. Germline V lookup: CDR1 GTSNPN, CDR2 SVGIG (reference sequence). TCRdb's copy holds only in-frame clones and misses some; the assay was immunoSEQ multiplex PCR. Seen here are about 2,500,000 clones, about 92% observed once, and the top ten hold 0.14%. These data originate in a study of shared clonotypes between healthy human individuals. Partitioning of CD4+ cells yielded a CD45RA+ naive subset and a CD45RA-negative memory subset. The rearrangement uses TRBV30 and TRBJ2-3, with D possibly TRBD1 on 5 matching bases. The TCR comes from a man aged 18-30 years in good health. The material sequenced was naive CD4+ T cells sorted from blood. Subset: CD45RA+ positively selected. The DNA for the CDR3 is TGTGCCTGGAAGGGAATCCAGGGATCGAATACGCAGTATTTT. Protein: CAWKGIQGSNTQYF.